This T cell receptor (beta chain) was documented in a study of blood T cell repertoires in COVID-19. This CDR3 comprises 12 residues. Trimming shortened V by 6 bases and J by 6 bases, and 8 bases separated the two germline ends. Original data processing: How many nucleated cells were present was estimated from reference gene primer amplification. Assay used: immunoSEQ multiplex PCR; TCRdb lists only in-frame clones, some missing. V and J calls and clone size are copied from that table; D and trimming were computed from the DNA. In the table there are roughly 230,000 clones, roughly nine tenths of which are singletons.

Specimen: peripheral blood. The source is a woman aged 40 to 50 who had recovered from COVID-19. V usage is TRBV12-3 or TRBV12-4 and J usage is TRBJ2-2; D is perhaps TRBD2 (6 bases). The CDR3 loop is CASRGLAGELFF. The CDR3 region has the DNA TGTGCCAGCAGGGGACTGGCCGGGGAGCTGTTTTTT.